This TCR beta chain was profiled in a study of vaccination and CD4 T cells after COVID-19. For the study at large: Overlapping peptides of the spike proteins of SARS-CoV-2, HCoV-NL63, HCoV-OC43 and HCoV-229E were used for cell stimulation.

Sequencing of the DNA from cultured CD4+ T cells was carried out with the Oncomine TCR Beta short-read assay. One entry per CDR3 protein results from TCRdb running MiXCR on the PCR reads. The data hold approximately 16,000 distinct CDR3 sequences, with around 52% observed a single time. V lost 1 base and J 5 bases, leaving 8 bases between the germline ends. Germline values: CDR1 SGHTA, CDR2 FQGNSA. The CDR3 covers 13 residues. This sample's treatment: approximately 11-day PBMC culture with coronavirus spike peptide pools or control peptides (ViraFEST assay). Before TCRs were sequenced, ViraFEST expanded antigen-specific T cells with peptide pools. It was with roughly 10 IU/ml IL-2 and around 9.5 ug/ml peptide pools that roughly 2.2 million PBMCs per well were cultured. A half-volume replacement of the medium with fresh IL-2 medium was performed on days 3 and 7. To note about this clonotype: Its matching antigen is unknown.

Source: CD4+ T cells from blood, cultured in vitro, taken before SARS-CoV-2 vaccination. The rearrangement links TRBV7-2 to TRBJ1-1, with D uncertain. This clonotype was sampled from a human donor who had recovered from COVID-19. The CDR3 DNA reads as TGTGCCAGCAGCTTAGGGTGGGAGACTGAAGCTTTCTTT. Its protein is CASSLGWETEAFF.